This TCR beta chain was found in a study of shared clonotypes between healthy human individuals. TCRdb keeps only in-frame clones here, not all; method: immunoSEQ multiplex PCR. The profile shows millions of clones, 85% to 95% of them singletons. The V gene end was trimmed by 6 bases and the J gene end by 3 bases; junction bases not matched to a gene: 5. Germline V gene sequence: CDR1 GTSNPN, CDR2 SVGIG (reference sequence). The CDR3 totals 13 residues. This clonotype was sampled from a man younger than 35 in good health. This chain links TRBV30 with TRBJ1-3; TRBD1 aligns across 7 bases. The material sequenced was naive CD4+ T cells sorted from blood. Subset noted: CD45RA+ positively selected. The CDR3 reads CACSGGGGNTIYF. The CDR3 DNA is TGTGCCTGCTCAGGGGGAGGTGGAAACACCATATATTTT.